The 13 T cell receptor beta chains below were found in one sample sequenced in a study of regulatory T cells in long-lasting Graves disease. The time point is: newly diagnosed GD, antithyroid drugs for less than 3 months. PBMC RNA served as the TCR library source. The authors built TCR beta libraries using iRepertoire HTBI primers and Arm-PCR of CDR3 regions. MiXCR, run by TCRdb on the multiplex PCR reads, gives a single entry per CDR3 protein. The sample yields hundreds of thousands of distinct CDR3 sequences, about 16% seen once. The data were also submitted as part of a second study, on T cells in Graves' hyperthyroidism and ophthalmopathy.

Here the sequenced sample was peripheral blood mononuclear cells (PBMCs), taken at new diagnosis, from a patient treated with antithyroid drugs. The receptors come from a man aged 18 to 30 with Graves disease.

V gene TRBV9 combines with J gene TRBJ1-1; D gene uncertain. The CDR3 covers 14 residues. Germline CDR1 and CDR2: SGDLS and YYNGEE. V shed 3 bases and J shed 7 bases, with 16 bases lying between them. This chain's CDR3 is CASSAGPVRIEAFF. Here the CDR3 DNA reads TGTGCCAGCAGCGCCGGTCCCGTGCGGATTGAAGCTTTCTTT.

The rearrangement joins TRBV24-1 to TRBJ2-5; 9 positions match TRBD2. The CDR3 length is 16 residues. The V segment lost 4 bases and the J segment 5 bases; nucleotides outside the gene matches: 10. Germline V gives CDR1 KGHDR, CDR2 SFDVKD. The CDR3 here is CATSDWGLAGVETQYF. For the CDR3, the DNA is TGTGCCACCAGTGACTGGGGACTAGCCGGGGTTGAGACCCAGTACTTC.

This clonotype came up a few times. This chain connects TRBV7-6 to TRBJ2-3, with no clear D. The V and J ends lost 5 bases and 2 bases respectively, with 14 bases between them. CDR3 size: 15 residues. CDR1 is SGHVS and CDR2 is FNYEAQ in the germline V gene. The CDR3 bases are TGTGCCAGCAGCGCACGGACCTACCCCACAGATACGCAGTATTTT. Encoded protein: CASSARTYPTDTQYF.

There are a few counts of this clonotype. Just one base apart from a much larger clone, this may be a read error. The gene calls are TRBV28 and TRBJ2-7, with D possibly being TRBD1 (6 bases). The CDR3 length is 15 residues. CDR1 MDHEN and CDR2 SYDVKM come from the germline V gene. The V gene lost 1 base and the J gene lost 5 bases, with 15 bases spanning the gap. The CDR3 spells CASSLFTGPVDEQYF. CDR3 coding DNA: TGTGCCAGCAGTTTATTTACAGGGCCCGTGGACGAGCAGTACTTC.

This clonotype appeared a few times. This sequence joins TRBV3-1 and TRBJ2-1, with 7 bases identical to TRBD2. With V trimmed by 0 bases and J by 9 bases, 8 bases remained unmatched. Germline CDR1 and CDR2: LGHDT and YNNKEL (reference sequence). This CDR3 has 15 amino acids. The CDR3 bases are TGTGCCAGCAGCCAAGACGGCGGACTAGTACCTGAGCAGTTCTTC. Its protein is CASSQDGGLVPEQFF.

This clonotype was detected a few times. The chain combines TRBV29-1 with TRBJ1-2, with 7 bases fitting TRBD1. The trim removed 7 bases at V and 4 bases at J, leaving 12 bases unmatched. The CDR3 covers 14 residues. Germline lookup yields CDR1 SQVTM and CDR2 ANQGSEA. Written as DNA, the CDR3 is TGCAGCGCAAGAGAGGGACAGCGGATCTATGGCTACACCTTC. It translates to CSAREGQRIYGYTF.

CDR3 DNA sequence: TGCGCCAGCAGCCAGAGAGGAGCGGGGTCCTACGAGCAGTACTTC. Translating it yields CASSQRGAGSYEQYF. The chain links TRBV4-1 to TRBJ2-7; 7 bases are shared with TRBD2. Germline lookup yields CDR1 MGHRA and CDR2 YSYEKL. V shed 3 bases and J 1 base; nucleotides not matched to a gene: 6. The CDR3 runs 15 residues.

The genes are TRBV10-3 and TRBJ2-5; 8 nucleotides match TRBD1. V gave up 5 bases and J gave up 1 base; unmatched junction bases: 6. The CDR3 extends over 15 amino acids. The germline V gene has CDR1 ENHRY and CDR2 SYGVKD. CDR3 protein: CAISLTQGVQETQYF. The CDR3, as DNA: TGTGCCATCAGTTTAACACAGGGGGTCCAAGAGACCCAGTACTTC.

The chain combines TRBV9 with TRBJ1-2; the D gene is possibly TRBD1 (6 bases). Germline CDR1 SGDLS, CDR2 YYNGEE. V shed 4 bases and J shed 3 bases, with 13 bases lying between them. The CDR3 totals 14 residues. In DNA, the CDR3 is TGTGCCAGCAGCCCCGGACAGAACCACTATGGCTACACCTTC. Encoded protein: CASSPGQNHYGYTF.

This clonotype was seen at least ten times. The V gene is TRBV6-1, the J gene TRBJ1-5; TRBD1 is a possible D gene (5 bases). Germline lookup yields CDR1 MNHNS and CDR2 SASEGT. This CDR3 region has 15 residues. The V end lost 5 bases, the J end lost 3 bases, and 14 bases lay between the germline ends. CDR3 coding DNA: TGTGCCAGCAGTACACAGGACGGACCCAATCAGCCCCAGCATTTT. This encodes CASSTQDGPNQPQHF.

This clonotype was picked up many times. Here the CDR3 reads CASRISYEQYF. Written as DNA, the CDR3 is TGTGCCAGCAGAATCTCCTACGAGCAGTACTTC. V is TRBV2 and J is TRBJ2-7; unclear D gene. The germline V gene encodes CDR1 SNHLY and CDR2 FYNNEI. This CDR3 region has 11 residues. Trimming stripped 6 bases from V and 0 bases from J, with 3 bases between.

This clonotype was observed a few times. The chain employs TRBV5-6 and TRBJ1-2; D not certain. Germline lookup yields CDR1 SGHDT and CDR2 YYEEEE. V lost 0 bases, J lost 4 bases, and 10 bases lay in between. The CDR3 is 14 amino acids. CDR3 DNA sequence: TGTGCCAGCAGCTTGGGACGGTGGACCTATGGCTACACCTTC. It yields the protein CASSLGRWTYGYTF.

This clonotype turned up a few times. The CDR3 loop reads CASSLFQGSAEAFF. CDR3 bases: TGCGCCAGCAGCTTGTTCCAGGGGAGTGCTGAAGCTTTCTTT. The rearrangement joins TRBV5-1 to TRBJ1-1, with a possible D match to TRBD1 (6 bases). This CDR3 spans 14 amino acids. Germline-derived CDR1 and CDR2 are SGHRS and YFSETQ. V was trimmed by 1 base and J by 6 bases, leaving 13 bases between them.